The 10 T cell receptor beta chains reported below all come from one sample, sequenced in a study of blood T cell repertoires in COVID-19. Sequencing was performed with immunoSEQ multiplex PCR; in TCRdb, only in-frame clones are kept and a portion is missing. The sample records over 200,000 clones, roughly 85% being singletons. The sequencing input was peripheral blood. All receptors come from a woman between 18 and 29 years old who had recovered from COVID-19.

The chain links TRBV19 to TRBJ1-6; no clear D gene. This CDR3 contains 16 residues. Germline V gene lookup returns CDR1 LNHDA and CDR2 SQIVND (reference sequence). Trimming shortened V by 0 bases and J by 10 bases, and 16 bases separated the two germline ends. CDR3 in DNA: TGTGCCAGTAGTATAGAGGGCCCGACGTTGTTATCACCCCTCCACTTT. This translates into CASSIEGPTLLSPLHF.

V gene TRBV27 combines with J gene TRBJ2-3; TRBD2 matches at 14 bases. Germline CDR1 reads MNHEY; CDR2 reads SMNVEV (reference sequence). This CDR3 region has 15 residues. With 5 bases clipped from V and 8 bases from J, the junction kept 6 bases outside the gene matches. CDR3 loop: CASSPTSGGGGTQYF. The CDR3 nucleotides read TGTGCCAGCAGTCCGACTAGCGGGGGGGGTGGTACGCAGTATTTT.

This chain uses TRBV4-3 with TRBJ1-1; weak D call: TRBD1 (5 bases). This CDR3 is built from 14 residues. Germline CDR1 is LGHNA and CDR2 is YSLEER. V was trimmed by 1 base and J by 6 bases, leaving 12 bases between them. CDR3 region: CASSQGIGAPEAFF. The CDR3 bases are TGCGCCAGCAGCCAAGGTATTGGGGCTCCTGAAGCTTTCTTT.

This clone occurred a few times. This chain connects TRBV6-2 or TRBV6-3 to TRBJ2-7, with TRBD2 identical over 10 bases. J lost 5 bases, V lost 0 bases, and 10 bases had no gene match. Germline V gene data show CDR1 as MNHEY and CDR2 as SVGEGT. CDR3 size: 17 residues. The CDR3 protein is CASSYSMEREGSHEQYF. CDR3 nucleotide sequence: TGTGCCAGCAGTTACTCGATGGAGCGGGAGGGGAGCCACGAGCAGTACTTC.

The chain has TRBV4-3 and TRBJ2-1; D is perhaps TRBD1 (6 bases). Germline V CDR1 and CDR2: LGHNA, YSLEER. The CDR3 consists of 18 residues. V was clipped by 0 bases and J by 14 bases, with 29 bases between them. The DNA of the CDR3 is TGCGCCAGCAGCCAAGAACCGACTCCTTGGGACAAGTCCCCATGGGAGTTCTTC. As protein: CASSQEPTPWDKSPWEFF.

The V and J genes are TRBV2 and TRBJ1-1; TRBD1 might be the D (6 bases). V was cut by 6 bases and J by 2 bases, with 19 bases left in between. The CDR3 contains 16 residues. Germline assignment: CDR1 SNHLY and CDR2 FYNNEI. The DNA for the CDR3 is TGTGCCAGCAGACCTTCTTTGACAGGCACAAACACTGAAGCTTTCTTT. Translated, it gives CASRPSLTGTNTEAFF.

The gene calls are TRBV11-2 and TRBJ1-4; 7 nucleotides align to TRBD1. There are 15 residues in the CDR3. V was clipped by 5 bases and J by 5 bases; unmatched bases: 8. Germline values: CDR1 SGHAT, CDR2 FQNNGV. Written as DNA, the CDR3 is TGTGCCAGCAGCGCCAGGGGACAGCCAAATGAAAAACTGTTTTTT. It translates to CASSARGQPNEKLFF.

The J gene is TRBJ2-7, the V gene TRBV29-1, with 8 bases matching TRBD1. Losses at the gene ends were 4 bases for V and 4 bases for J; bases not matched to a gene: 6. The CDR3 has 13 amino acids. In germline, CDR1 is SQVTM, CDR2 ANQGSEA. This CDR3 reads CSVVAGGVYEQYF. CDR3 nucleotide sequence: TGCAGCGTTGTTGCAGGGGGCGTATACGAGCAGTACTTC.

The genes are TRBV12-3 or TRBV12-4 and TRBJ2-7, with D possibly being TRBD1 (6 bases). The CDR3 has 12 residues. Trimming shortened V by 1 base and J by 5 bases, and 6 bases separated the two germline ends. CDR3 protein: CASSLGDNEQYF. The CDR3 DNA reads TGTGCCAGCAGTTTAGGGGACAACGAGCAGTACTTC.

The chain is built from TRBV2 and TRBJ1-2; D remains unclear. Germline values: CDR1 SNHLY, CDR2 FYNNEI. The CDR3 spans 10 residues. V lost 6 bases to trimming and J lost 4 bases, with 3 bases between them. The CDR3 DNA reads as TGTGCCAGCAGCGGCTATGGCTACACCTTC. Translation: CASSGYGYTF.